One and the same sample provided the 25 T cell receptor beta chains below, sequenced in a study of early T cells in non-severe SARS-CoV-2 infection (dated by TCRdb to 2020 to 2023). Receptor amplification or capture employed 5' RACE. Sequencing used a NextSeq 500. TCRdb reprocessing: public reads trimmed at Q25 with fastp, clones called with MiXCR, in-frame beta chains kept. One record per CDR3 amino acid sequence lists the most common genes and DNA. This sample lists 80,000 to 95,000 distinct CDR3 sequences; about 15% were detected once. The ten largest account for 0.45% to 0.75% of the sample. The sequencing sample was made of whole blood. All receptors come from an adult who was a healthcare worker with PCR-confirmed SARS-CoV-2 infection or an uninfected control (not recorded which).

As DNA, the CDR3 is TGTGCCAGCAGCGGAGGTCTTAGCAATCAGCCCCAGCATTTT. Protein product: CASSGGLSNQPQHF. The chain is built from TRBV27 and TRBJ1-5, with unresolved D. This CDR3 is 14 amino acids long. Trimming took 6 bases from V and 0 from J, leaving 9 bases between them. Germline assignment: CDR1 MNHEY and CDR2 SMNVEV (reference sequence).

The chain has TRBV2 and TRBJ1-2, with D unclear. V was cut by 8 bases and J by 6 bases, with 13 bases left in between. The CDR3 covers 12 residues. Germline V lookup: CDR1 SNHLY, CDR2 FYNNEI. The CDR3 DNA reads TGTGCCAGCCACACCCTGACCGATGGCTACACCTTC. It translates to CASHTLTDGYTF. Variable domain in full (rest from reference TRBV2 and TRBJ1-2): EPEVTQTPSHQVTQMGQEVILRCVPISNHLYFYWYRQILGQKVEFLVSFYNNEISEKSEIFDDQFSVERPDGSNFTLKIRSTKLEDSAMYFCASHTLTDGYTFGSGTRLTVV.

This clonotype was counted once. This could be a read error, since a much larger clone is one nucleotide away. The chain couples TRBV20-1 to TRBJ2-3; 11 nucleotides line up with TRBD1. There are 16 residues in the CDR3. Germline V gene lookup returns CDR1 DFQATT and CDR2 SNEGSKA (reference sequence). CDR3 DNA sequence: TGCAGTGCTAGTCCTGGGACAGGGGGTGTCACAGATACGCTGTATTTT. Translation: CSASPGTGGVTDTLYF.

This clonotype was detected ten times or more. V usage is TRBV5-4 and J usage is TRBJ2-2; 10 nucleotides line up with TRBD2. V lost 5 bases to trimming and J lost 6 bases; unmatched junction nucleotides: 10. Germline lookup yields CDR1 SGHNT and CDR2 YYREEE (reference sequence). This CDR3 is built from 16 residues. The CDR3 protein is CASRDRVAGGPGELFF. In DNA, the CDR3 is TGTGCCAGCAGGGATCGCGTAGCGGGGGGCCCCGGGGAGCTGTTTTTT.

The chain couples TRBV6-1 to TRBJ1-6; D might be TRBD1 (6 bases). In germline, CDR1 is MNHNS, CDR2 SASEGT. The germline V and J ends were trimmed by 4 bases and 6 bases, with 13 bases remaining between them. CDR3 length: 15 amino acids. The CDR3 loop reads CASSAGDSSNSPLHF. Written as DNA, the CDR3 is TGTGCCAGCAGTGCAGGGGATTCTAGTAATTCACCCCTCCACTTT.

V gene TRBV12-3 or TRBV12-4 combines with J gene TRBJ1-1; D might be TRBD1 (5 bases). V lost 5 bases and J 2 bases, leaving 21 bases between the germline ends. CDR3 size: 17 residues. The CDR3 region has the DNA TGTGCCAGCAGTCCCCGGCCGGGACGGGGGGGAAACACTGAAGCTTTCTTT. It specifies CASSPRPGRGGNTEAFF.

This clonotype was observed a handful of times. The chain links TRBV12-3 or TRBV12-4 to TRBJ2-1, with D tentatively TRBD2 (5 bases). There are 17 residues in the CDR3. The V end lost 7 bases, the J end lost 0 bases, and 19 bases lay between the germline ends. Here the CDR3 reads CASISRGRRSSYNEQFF. In DNA, the CDR3 is TGTGCCAGCATCTCTAGAGGGCGGAGGAGCTCCTACAATGAGCAGTTCTTC.

This clonotype was counted ten times or more. For the CDR3, the DNA is TGTGCCAGCAGCTTGGCCGGGCAGGGGTTGAGCACTGAAGCTTTCTTT. Protein product: CASSLAGQGLSTEAFF. The chain has TRBV5-4 and TRBJ1-1; D might be TRBD1 (6 bases). CDR3 size: 16 residues. The V end lost 0 bases, the J end lost 4 bases, and 16 bases lay between the germline ends. The germline CDR1 and CDR2 sequences are SGHNT and YYREEE (reference sequence).

This clonotype appeared a few times. The V call is TRBV12-3 or TRBV12-4, the J call TRBJ1-1, with D maybe TRBD1 (5 bases). Trimming pared 4 bases from V and 10 bases from J, leaving 22 bases between. The CDR3 consists of 15 residues. CDR3 in DNA: TGTGCCAGCAGTTCCCGTCATGTTAGGGGATCACGAGCTTTCTTT. Protein product: CASSSRHVRGSRAFF.

This clonotype has only a few counts. The chain couples TRBV11-2 to TRBJ2-5, with D tentatively TRBD2 (6 bases). The germline V gene encodes CDR1 SGHAT and CDR2 FQNNGV. V was clipped by 3 bases and J by 4 bases, with 9 bases between them. The CDR3 contains 13 residues. DNA of the CDR3: TGTGCCAGCAGCTTCCGGGGGTCAGAGACCCAGTACTTC. It yields the protein CASSFRGSETQYF.

This clonotype turned up a few times. The DNA of the CDR3 is TGTGCCAGCAGCGGCAGGGGTCCCTATGGCTACACCTTC. This gives the protein CASSGRGPYGYTF. This chain links TRBV7-9 with TRBJ1-2; possibly TRBD1 for D (6 bases). The CDR3 has 13 amino acids. V lost 5 bases to trimming and J lost 4 bases, with 11 bases between them. Germline V gene sequence: CDR1 SEHNR, CDR2 FQNEAQ (reference sequence).

The chain uses TRBV12-3 or TRBV12-4 and TRBJ1-1; perhaps TRBD1 as D (6 bases). The CDR3 covers 15 residues. The germline V and J ends were trimmed by 4 bases and 5 bases, with 17 bases remaining between them. The CDR3 DNA is TGTGCCAGCAGTTCCCCCTACAGGGAGGATACTGAAGCTTTCTTT. Translation gives CASSSPYREDTEAFF.

CDR3 DNA: TGTGCCAGCAGCCCCGGACAGGGAATCGTGCTTGGCTACACCTTC. It encodes CASSPGQGIVLGYTF. The V call is TRBV7-9, the J call TRBJ1-2; TRBD1 matches 8 bases. This CDR3 has 15 residues. Germline V lookup: CDR1 SEHNR, CDR2 FQNEAQ (reference sequence). Losses at the gene ends were 5 bases for V and 7 bases for J; bases not matched to a gene: 12. The full variable domain, with the rest looked up from reference TRBV7-9 and TRBJ1-2, is DTGVSQNPRHKITKRGQNVTFRCDPISEHNRLYWYRQTLGQGPEFLTYFQNEAQLEKSRLLSDRFSAERPKGSFSTLEIQRTEQGDSAMYLCASSPGQGIVLGYTFGSGTRLTVV.

This clonotype was detected ten times or more. This rearrangement joins TRBV7-2 to TRBJ1-4, with 7 bases aligning to TRBD1. Germline loops: CDR1 SGHTA, CDR2 FQGNSA. J was trimmed by 8 bases and V by 5 bases; bases with no gene match: 8. This CDR3 is 14 amino acids long. CDR3 sequence: CASSRRQGPEKLFF. CDR3 nucleotide sequence: TGTGCCAGCAGCCGAAGACAGGGACCAGAAAAACTGTTTTTT.

This clonotype has only a few counts. J is TRBJ2-7 and V is TRBV25-1; TRBD1 matches 8 bases. V trimming: 2 bases; J trimming: 4 bases; junction bases outside the gene matches: 7. From germline, CDR1 is MGHDK and CDR2 SYGVNS. The CDR3 totals 15 residues. The CDR3 DNA is TGTGCCAGCAGTGAACGACAGGGGAATTGGTACGAGCAGTACGTC. Its translation is CASSERQGNWYEQYV.

This clonotype was detected many times. The chain recombines TRBV14 with TRBJ2-5, with 7 nucleotides matching TRBD2. V dropped 4 bases and J dropped 2; count of bases not matched to a gene: 4. The length of the CDR3 is 14 residues. The germline V gene encodes CDR1 SGHDN and CDR2 FVKESK. The CDR3 DNA is TGTGCCAGCAGCCCCCTCGGGGGGCAAGAGACCCAGTACTTC. Residues: CASSPLGGQETQYF.

This clonotype has just a few counts. The rearrangement joins TRBV19 to TRBJ1-3, with D possibly being TRBD1 (5 bases). The V end lost 7 bases, the J end lost 0 bases, and 13 bases lay between the germline ends. From germline, CDR1 is LNHDA and CDR2 SQIVND (reference sequence). This CDR3 is 15 amino acids long. The CDR3 DNA reads TGTGCCAGTATGGGACGGGCGAGCTCTGGAAACACCATATATTTT. This sequence encodes CASMGRASSGNTIYF.

The table lists this clonotype with a few counts. The J gene is TRBJ1-1, the V gene TRBV20-1; D call uncertain. The ends were cut back, 1 base at V and 1 base at J, with 16 bases in the middle. Germline V gene sequence: CDR1 DFQATT, CDR2 SNEGSKA (reference sequence). The CDR3 has 16 amino acids. This CDR3 reads CSARVALTLRNTEAFF. The CDR3 coding sequence is TGCAGTGCTAGAGTGGCTCTCACCTTAAGGAACACTGAAGCTTTCTTT.

This clonotype was seen at least ten times. The chain couples TRBV29-1 to TRBJ2-1; D gene uncertain. The V end lost 3 bases, the J end lost 7 bases, and 16 bases lay between the germline ends. This CDR3 has 14 amino acids. Per germline, CDR1 SQVTM and CDR2 ANQGSEA. CDR3 in DNA: TGCAGCGTTGAGAATTTCGTGGCCGCGAATGAGCAGTTCTTC. It translates to CSVENFVAANEQFF.

This clonotype has a single count. The chain carries TRBV19 and TRBJ1-5; unclear D gene. This CDR3 comprises 20 residues. From germline, CDR1 is LNHDA and CDR2 SQIVND (reference sequence). The germline V and J ends were trimmed by 2 bases and 1 base, with 24 bases remaining between them. Here the CDR3 reads CASSIIDPSLRRPSNQPQHF. In nucleotides, the CDR3 is TGTGCCAGTAGTATAATCGACCCCTCTCTTCGACGTCCGAGCAATCAGCCCCAGCATTTT. The entire variable domain, with the rest obtained from reference TRBV19 and TRBJ1-5, is as follows: DGGITQSPKYLFRKEGQNVTLSCEQNLNHDAMYWYRQDPGQGLRLIYYSQIVNDFQKGDIAEGYSVSREKKESFPLTVTSAQKNPTAFYLCASSIIDPSLRRPSNQPQHFGDGTRLSIL.

This clonotype was seen many times. The chain combines TRBV29-1 with TRBJ2-6; no clear D gene. Germline lookup yields CDR1 SQVTM and CDR2 ANQGSEA. The V end lost 4 bases, the J end lost 2 bases, and 6 bases lay between the germline ends. The CDR3 contains 13 residues. The CDR3: CSVGIAGANVLTF. CDR3 nucleotide sequence: TGCAGCGTTGGAATTGCTGGGGCCAACGTCCTGACTTTC.

There are a few counts of this clonotype. The gene calls are TRBV11-2 and TRBJ2-1, with unresolved D. Trimming stripped 7 bases from V and 4 bases from J, with 5 bases between. Germline V gene lookup returns CDR1 SGHAT and CDR2 FQNNGV. The CDR3 loop spans 11 amino acids. The CDR3 DNA is TGTGCCAGCAACGTATACAATGAGCAGTTCTTC. Amino acids: CASNVYNEQFF.

This chain connects TRBV6-2 or TRBV6-3 to TRBJ1-4; 7 bases match TRBD1. J lost 0 bases, V lost 2 bases, and 9 bases had no gene match. CDR1 and CDR2 from the germline V gene are MNHEY and SVGEGT. This CDR3 has 18 residues. The chain's CDR3 is CASSYPAGQIPTNEKLFF. The CDR3 nucleotides read TGTGCCAGCAGTTACCCGGCGGGACAGATACCAACTAATGAAAAACTGTTTTTT.

In its sample, this clonotype was seen a few times. The chain is built from TRBV9 and TRBJ1-3; no firm D call. Germline V gene sequence: CDR1 SGDLS, CDR2 YYNGEE. The CDR3 is 13 amino acids. Deletions cut 3 bases from V and 1 base from J, with 5 bases between. The CDR3 DNA sequence: TGTGCCAGCAGCGGGAATTCTGGAAACACCATATATTTT. Translating it yields CASSGNSGNTIYF.

In its sample, this clonotype was seen many times. The CDR3 nucleotides are TGCAGTGCTGGGACTAGCGGGGGACCCAAAGATACGCAGTATTTT. Translation gives CSAGTSGGPKDTQYF. The chain has TRBV20-1 and TRBJ2-3; 14 nucleotides agree with TRBD2. The V gene end was trimmed by 5 bases and the J gene end by 5 bases; junction bases not matched to a gene: 6. Germline V gives CDR1 DFQATT, CDR2 SNEGSKA (reference sequence). CDR3 length: 15 residues.